Following are 16 T cell receptor beta chains from one sample sequenced in a study of neurological immune-mediated disorders. TCRdb re-derived calls from the 5' RACE reads in MiXCR, one entry per CDR3 protein. The sample contains about 57,000 distinct CDR3 sequences, about 11% of which appear only once. Time point specified: longitudinal time-point 1 (baseline). The specimen sequenced was PBMCs. The receptors derive from a male donor with HTLV-1-associated myelopathy (HAM/TSP).

This clonotype was seen repeatedly, ten times or more. The genes are TRBV6-2 or TRBV6-3 and TRBJ1-1; D perhaps matches TRBD1 (5 bases). V lost 8 bases and J lost 0, with 10 bases in between. The germline CDR1 and CDR2 sequences are MNHEY and SVGEGT. The CDR3 sequence is 13 residues long. CDR3 sequence reads: CASVRQMNTEAFF. The CDR3 DNA reads TGTGCCAGCGTCCGACAGATGAACACTGAAGCTTTCTTT.

This clonotype showed up many times. The V call is TRBV5-1, the J call TRBJ2-5; no reliable D call. Germline CDR1 SGHRS, CDR2 YFSETQ. This CDR3 is 13 amino acids long. V was cut by 3 bases and J by 5 bases, with 11 bases left in between. The CDR3 protein is CASSYGNPETQYF. The CDR3 DNA reads as TGCGCCAGCAGCTATGGAAACCCCGAGACCCAGTACTTC. Full variable domain (outside the CDR3, taken from reference TRBV5-1 and TRBJ2-5): KAGVTQTPRYLIKTRGQQVTLSCSPISGHRSVSWYQQTPGQGLQFLFEYFSETQRNKGNFPGRFSGRQFSNSRSEMNVSTLELGDSALYLCASSYGNPETQYFGPGTRLLVL.

This clonotype was seen many times. The chain is built from TRBV4-1 and TRBJ1-2; maybe TRBD1 (6 bases). Trimming stripped 0 bases from V and 4 bases from J, with 12 bases between. The CDR3 spans 15 residues. Per the germline V gene, CDR1 is MGHRA and CDR2 is YSYEKL. The CDR3 bases are TGCGCCAGCAGCCAAGATGAGGACAGAGCCTATGGCTACACCTTC. This encodes CASSQDEDRAYGYTF.

This clonotype was seen more than once but under ten times. The chain is built from TRBV7-9 and TRBJ1-2, with a possible D match to TRBD1 (5 bases). The V end was cut by 1 base, the J end by 3 bases, with 15 bases between. This CDR3 contains 16 residues. The germline V gene encodes CDR1 SEHNR and CDR2 FQNEAQ (reference sequence). The CDR3 reads CASSLGGTGAYYGYTF. For the CDR3, the DNA is TGTGCCAGCAGCTTAGGGGGGACGGGAGCCTACTATGGCTACACCTTC.

This clonotype was detected many times. CDR3 bases: TGTGCCAGCAGTTTAGCGGGGGGGCTTAATTCACCCCTCCACTTT. As protein: CASSLAGGLNSPLHF. This chain joins TRBV12-3 or TRBV12-4 and TRBJ1-6; maybe TRBD1 (6 bases). Between the trimmed V and J ends, which lost 0 bases and 6 bases, there was a span of 9 bases. The CDR3 has 15 amino acids.

This clonotype was counted many times. This sequence joins TRBV5-1 and TRBJ2-1; D is perhaps TRBD1 (5 bases). The CDR3 has 14 amino acids. Germline V gene data show CDR1 as SGHRS and CDR2 as YFSETQ. Trimming cost V 0 bases and J 8 bases, with 12 bases left between them. The CDR3 reads CASSLGGRFDEQFF. CDR3 bases: TGCGCCAGCAGCTTGGGGGGCAGGTTCGATGAGCAGTTCTTC.

This clonotype showed up many times. A junction end diverges from the germline sequence, so it may reflect a read error. V and J are TRBV7-7 and TRBJ2-2; D is tentatively TRBD1 or TRBD2 (5 bases each). The germline CDR1 and CDR2 sequences are SSHAT and FNYEAQ (reference sequence). The CDR3 is made up of 15 amino acids. Written as DNA, the CDR3 is TGTGCTAGCAGCTTAGGGACGGGAAACACCGGGGAGCTGTTTTTT. This translates into CASSLGTGNTGELFF.

This clonotype appeared a few times. This sequence may be a read error, since a much larger clone differs from it by one base. The gene calls are TRBV7-6 and TRBJ2-7; unclear D gene. Germline V lookup: CDR1 SGHVS, CDR2 FNYEAQ. The CDR3 runs 15 residues. The CDR3: CANSSEAQAAAEQYF. The CDR3 DNA is TGTGCCAACAGCTCAGAGGCCCAGGCTGCTGCCGAGCAGTACTTC.

This clonotype was detected a few times. The rearrangement joins TRBV4-2 to TRBJ2-4; D perhaps matches TRBD1 (5 bases). CDR3 size: 18 residues. Looked up from germline, CDR1 is LGHNA and CDR2 is YNFKEQ. V was shortened by 5 bases and J by 10 bases, with 30 bases between the two germline ends. DNA for the CDR3: TGTGCCAGCAGCAGCGCCAAGATAGGCCGGGCAGGGTTCGGGATTCAGTACTTC. Encoded protein: CASSSAKIGRAGFGIQYF.

This clonotype was counted at least ten times. The chain uses TRBV4-3 and TRBJ2-7; D is unresolved. The CDR3 has 13 amino acids. Germline CDR1 is LGHNA and CDR2 is YSLEER. With 4 bases removed from V and 5 bases from J, the gap between germline ends came to 12 bases. The CDR3 region is CASSRRLGDEQYF. The DNA for the CDR3 is TGCGCCAGCAGCCGCCGACTTGGGGACGAGCAGTACTTC.

Many counts were recorded for this clonotype. V usage is TRBV20-1 and J usage is TRBJ1-5; D is possibly TRBD1 (5 bases). V was cut by 0 bases and J by 1 base, with 13 bases left in between. The CDR3 is made up of 16 amino acids. CDR1 is DFQATT, CDR2 SNEGSKA, per germline (reference sequence). In nucleotides, the CDR3 is TGCAGTGCTAGAGATGTACAGAGGGGCAGCAATCAGCCCCAGCATTTT. It encodes CSARDVQRGSNQPQHF.

The table lists this clonotype with many counts. This sequence joins TRBV7-9 and TRBJ2-1; D is possibly TRBD1 or TRBD2 (5 bases each). Germline V gives CDR1 SEHNR, CDR2 FQNEAQ (reference sequence). CDR3 length: 15 amino acids. V dropped 5 bases and J dropped 6 bases, with 17 bases sitting between them. The CDR3 DNA sequence: TGTGCCAGCAGCCTTTATACCCGGGACCTCAATGAGCAGTTCTTC. Translating gives CASSLYTRDLNEQFF.

Many counts were recorded for this clonotype. The chain couples TRBV5-1 to TRBJ1-1; D is unclear. Germline CDR1 SGHRS, CDR2 YFSETQ. V lost 2 bases and J 7 bases, leaving 12 bases between the germline ends. The CDR3 loop spans 13 amino acids. As DNA, the CDR3 is TGCGCCAGCAGCTTAATCCCTACTGATGAAGCTTTCTTT. It codes for CASSLIPTDEAFF.

This clonotype showed up many times. This chain joins TRBV20-1 and TRBJ1-1; D is undetermined. Germline V gene sequence: CDR1 DFQATT, CDR2 SNEGSKA (reference sequence). The CDR3 is 15 residues long. The germline V and J ends were trimmed by 3 bases and 0 bases, with 14 bases remaining between them. In DNA form, the CDR3 reads TGCAGTGCTAGGGGCGCTACAGCCATGAACACTGAAGCTTTCTTT. As protein: CSARGATAMNTEAFF.

Many counts were recorded for this clonotype. This chain's CDR3 is CASSPGSSEKLFF. Here the CDR3 DNA reads TGTGCCAGCAGCCCGGGATCAAGTGAAAAACTGTTTTTT. The chain couples TRBV5-5 to TRBJ1-4; the D is unclear. This CDR3 region has 13 residues. CDR1 is SGHKS and CDR2 is YYEKEE in the germline V gene (reference sequence). V was shortened by 4 bases and J by 7 bases, with 11 bases between the two germline ends.

The sample holds many counts of this clonotype. The J gene is TRBJ1-6, the V gene TRBV10-3; D might be TRBD1 (6 bases). This CDR3 is 16 amino acids long. Per germline, CDR1 ENHRY and CDR2 SYGVKD. Trimming took 3 bases from V and 8 from J, leaving 17 bases between them. This chain's CDR3 is CAISEPDRTPDSPLHF. The CDR3 bases are TGTGCCATCAGTGAACCCGACAGGACCCCGGATTCACCCCTCCACTTT.